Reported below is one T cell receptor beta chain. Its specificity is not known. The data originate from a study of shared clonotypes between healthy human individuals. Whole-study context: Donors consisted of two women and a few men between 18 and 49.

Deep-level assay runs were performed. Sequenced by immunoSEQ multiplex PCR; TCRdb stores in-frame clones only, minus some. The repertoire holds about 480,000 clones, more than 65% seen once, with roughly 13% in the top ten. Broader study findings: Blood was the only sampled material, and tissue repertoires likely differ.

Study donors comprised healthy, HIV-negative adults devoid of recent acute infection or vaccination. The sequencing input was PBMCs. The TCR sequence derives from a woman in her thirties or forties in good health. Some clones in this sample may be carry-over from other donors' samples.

CDR3 sequence (DNA): TGTGCCAGCAGCAGATCTGGACAGACGAACTATGGCTACACCTTC. Its translation is CASSRSGQTNYGYTF. The rearrangement uses TRBV28 and TRBJ1-2; TRBD1 is a possible D gene (6 bases). The CDR3 is made up of 15 amino acids. The germline V and J ends were trimmed by 6 bases and 2 bases, with 16 bases remaining between them. Germline V gene data show CDR1 as MDHEN and CDR2 as SYDVKM.